The 32 T cell receptor beta chains presented below share a single source sample, sequenced in a study of T cell responses to AZD1222 COVID-19 vaccine (dated by TCRdb to the early 2020s). The library was produced with the immunoSEQ multiplex PCR assay. TCRdb limited this immuneACCESS table to in-frame rearrangements with V and J called. A share of clones is missing; checked studies link under half to unresolved V genes, and the rest is unexplained. The table for this sample lists 150,000 to 180,000 clones; roughly 90% of them were counted only once. The ten largest account for about 19% of the sample. In light of the paper, this sample's time point label describes: baseline before first vaccination. The starting material was peripheral blood, obtained on day 0 of AZD1222 vaccination. All receptors derive from an adult in good health.

The CDR3 spells CASSEDAGAYGYTF. CDR3 nucleotides: TGTGCCAGCAGTGAAGACGCAGGGGCATATGGCTACACCTTC. V gene TRBV6-1 combines with J gene TRBJ1-2; TRBD1 might be the D (6 bases). The V gene's germline CDR1 is MNHNS and CDR2 SASEGT. This CDR3 spans 14 amino acids. The V gene lost 1 base and the J gene lost 5 bases, with 11 bases spanning the gap.

The CDR3 spells CASSRGTGATYGYTF. In DNA, the CDR3 is TGTGCCAGCAGTCGTGGGACAGGGGCCACCTATGGCTACACCTTC. The chain recombines TRBV6-2 or TRBV6-3 with TRBJ1-2; the match to TRBD1 covers 10 bases. Germline assignment: CDR1 MNHEY and CDR2 SVGEGT. The CDR3 has 15 residues. Trimming at V came to 5 bases and at J to 4 bases, leaving 7 bases not matched to a gene.

The chain uses TRBV14 and TRBJ1-4, with D perhaps matching TRBD1 (6 bases). The CDR3 is made up of 15 amino acids. Germline V lookup: CDR1 SGHDN, CDR2 FVKESK. V was trimmed by 4 bases and J by 7 bases, leaving 16 bases between them. Here the CDR3 DNA reads TGTGCCAGCAGCCTTCGATGGGGAGGGGGTGAAAAACTGTTTTTT. Protein: CASSLRWGGGEKLFF.

The CDR3 region is CATSRVSGTSNEQYF. The CDR3 DNA reads TGTGCCACCAGCAGAGTATCTGGGACATCCAACGAGCAGTACTTC. The J gene is TRBJ2-7, the V gene TRBV15, with D possibly TRBD1 on 6 matching bases. The CDR3 loop spans 15 amino acids. Germline V lookup: CDR1 LNHNV, CDR2 YYDKDF (reference sequence). Trimming removed 1 base from V and 5 bases from J, with 15 bases in between.

V gene TRBV6-6 combines with J gene TRBJ1-5, with TRBD1 identical over 11 bases. Germline V gene lookup returns CDR1 MNHNY and CDR2 SVGAGI (reference sequence). J gave up 1 base and V 5 bases, and 10 bases lay outside the gene matches. The CDR3 is 18 amino acids. CDR3 sequence (DNA): TGTGCCAGCAGTCGTGGGACAGGGGGTCTTAGGAGCAATCAGCCCCAGCATTTT. Protein: CASSRGTGGLRSNQPQHF.

The rearrangement links TRBV7-9 to TRBJ1-1, with unresolved D. Between the trimmed V and J ends, which lost 5 bases and 1 base, there was a span of 8 bases. The CDR3 is 13 amino acids. Germline V gives CDR1 SEHNR, CDR2 FQNEAQ (reference sequence). The CDR3 coding sequence is TGTGCCAGCAGCGTGGACCCGAACACTGAAGCTTTCTTT. Translation gives CASSVDPNTEAFF.

V usage is TRBV7-9 and J usage is TRBJ1-2; D may be TRBD1 (5 bases). Germline V gives CDR1 SEHNR, CDR2 FQNEAQ (reference sequence). The CDR3 extends over 15 amino acids. V dropped 1 base and J dropped 4 bases, with 13 bases sitting between them. The CDR3 DNA follows: TGTGCCAGCAGCTTAGAAGGCGCCCAGGGCTATGGCTACACCTTC. This codes for CASSLEGAQGYGYTF.

The count of this clone is one. The chain combines TRBV6-5 with TRBJ1-3, with a weak D call TRBD1 (5 bases). V was clipped by 6 bases and J by 4 bases, with 13 bases between them. Germline V CDR1 and CDR2: MNHEY, SVGAGI. This CDR3 spans 14 amino acids. CDR3 DNA: TGTGCCAGCAGCTCGAGGGGTTTAGGAAACACCATATATTTT. As protein: CASSSRGLGNTIYF.

The chain combines TRBV10-3 with TRBJ2-2; D is possibly TRBD1 (7 bases). The CDR3 spans 16 residues. The V gene lost 3 bases and the J gene lost 5 bases, with 16 bases spanning the gap. Germline CDR1 reads ENHRY; CDR2 reads SYGVKD. CDR3 nucleotide sequence: TGTGCCATCAGTGAAGTCGGACAGGCGGGAACCGGGGAGCTGTTTTTT. Encoded protein: CAISEVGQAGTGELFF.

The V call is TRBV5-1, the J call TRBJ2-7; 11 nucleotides agree with TRBD1. V lost 4 bases to trimming and J lost 6 bases; unmatched junction nucleotides: 3. CDR1 is SGHRS and CDR2 is YFSETQ in the germline V gene. The CDR3 length is 13 residues. In DNA, the CDR3 is TGCGCCAGCAGCATCGGGACAGGGGGCGAGCAGTACTTC. The encoded protein is CASSIGTGGEQYF.

In this sample, this clone turned up once. A read error may account for a junction end that differs from germline. The chain employs TRBV3-1 (or the pseudogene TRBV3-2) and TRBJ1-2; D uncertain. The CDR3 sequence is 15 residues long. The germline V gene has CDR1 LGHDT and CDR2 YNNKEL (reference sequence). The CDR3 bases are TGTGCCAGCAGCGAAGAGGGAGATAAGTGGTATGGCTACACCTTC. Translation gives CASSEEGDKWYGYTF.

The chain links TRBV7-3 to TRBJ1-2, with D possibly matching TRBD1 (6 bases). Germline V gives CDR1 SGHTA, CDR2 FQGTGA. Trimming removed 2 bases from V and 14 bases from J, with 18 bases in between. The CDR3 has 13 residues. The CDR3 nucleotides are TGTGCCAGCAGCTTAGAACGGGGGGCCAGCCAGACCTTC. This gives the protein CASSLERGASQTF.

This clone appeared a few times. V is TRBV25-1 and J is TRBJ1-1; D is possibly TRBD1 (6 bases). CDR3 size: 14 residues. The germline V and J ends were trimmed by 2 bases and 5 bases, with 12 bases remaining between them. Germline V gene data show CDR1 as MGHDK and CDR2 as SYGVNS. The CDR3 DNA reads TGTGCCAGCAGTGAACCAGGGGTGGGGACTGAAGCTTTCTTT. Its translation: CASSEPGVGTEAFF.

This sequence joins TRBV2 and TRBJ2-5, with D hard to call. Trimming took off 4 bases at V and 1 base at J, with 7 bases between the two ends. CDR1 is SNHLY and CDR2 is FYNNEI in the germline V gene. This CDR3 is built from 13 residues. The CDR3 spells CASSGPGQETQYF. The CDR3 DNA reads as TGTGCCAGCAGTGGCCCGGGCCAAGAGACCCAGTACTTC.

This clone was counted at least ten times. The gene calls are TRBV5-1 and TRBJ2-5; D is unresolved. Germline CDR1 is SGHRS and CDR2 is YFSETQ. The CDR3 extends over 13 amino acids. Trimming removed 2 bases at V and 4 bases at J, with 9 bases between. CDR3 nucleotide sequence: TGCGCCAGCAGCTTTGGGGTCGGAGAGACCCAGTACTTC. It codes for CASSFGVGETQYF.

The chain couples TRBV5-1 to TRBJ2-2; 7 positions agree with TRBD1. This CDR3 is built from 14 residues. J was trimmed by 4 bases and V by 4 bases; bases with no gene match: 4. Germline lookup yields CDR1 SGHRS and CDR2 YFSETQ. In DNA, the CDR3 is TGCGCCAGCAGCACGGGACAGCTCACCGGGGAGCTGTTTTTT. Translating gives CASSTGQLTGELFF.

The gene calls are TRBV7-8 and TRBJ1-6; D may be TRBD1 (5 bases). CDR1 and CDR2 (germline): SGHVS, FQNEAQ. Trimming cost V 3 bases and J 0 bases, with 18 bases left between them. The CDR3 covers 19 residues. DNA for the CDR3: TGTGCCAGCAGCTTTGTGCCGTCAGGGCCTCGCTCCTATAATTCACCCCTCCACTTT. Protein product: CASSFVPSGPRSYNSPLHF. Supplemented by reference TRBV7-8 and TRBJ1-6, the full variable domain reads GAGVSQSPRYKVAKRGQDVALRCDPISGHVSLFWYQQALGQGPEFLTYFQNEAQLDKSGLPSDRFFAERPEGSVSTLKIQRTQQEDSAVYLCASSFVPSGPRSYNSPLHFGNGTRLTVT.

The rearrangement links TRBV12-5 to TRBJ1-1; TRBD1 might be the D (5 bases). V dropped 1 base and J dropped 1 base, with 10 bases sitting between them. Germline-derived CDR1 and CDR2 are LGHNT and FRNRAP. This CDR3 has 15 residues. CDR3 amino acids: CASGLAAGTNTEAFF. The CDR3 DNA is TGTGCTAGTGGTTTGGCAGCAGGGACGAACACTGAAGCTTTCTTT. The full variable domain, in which reference TRBV12-5 and TRBJ1-1 provide the parts outside the CDR3, is DARVTQTPRHKVTEMGQEVTMRCQPILGHNTVFWYRQTMMQGLELLAYFRNRAPLDDSGMPKDRFSAEMPDATLATLKIQPSEPRDSAVYFCASGLAAGTNTEAFFGQGTRLTVV.

V usage is TRBV5-4 and J usage is TRBJ2-1, with TRBD2 matching 11 bases. J gave up 3 bases and V 4 bases, and 3 bases lay outside the gene matches. Germline assignment: CDR1 SGHNT and CDR2 YYREEE (reference sequence). This CDR3 is built from 15 residues. DNA for the CDR3: TGTGCCAGCAGCCGGACTAGCGGGTTCTACAATGAGCAGTTCTTC. This encodes CASSRTSGFYNEQFF.

V is TRBV11-2 and J is TRBJ1-6; D gene ambiguous. Germline V gene data show CDR1 as SGHAT and CDR2 as FQNNGV. V lost 2 bases to trimming and J lost 10 bases, with 9 bases between them. CDR3 length: 13 residues. The CDR3 here is CASSLMADSPLHF. The CDR3 bases are TGTGCCAGCAGCTTAATGGCAGACTCACCCCTCCACTTT.

V usage is TRBV7-5 and J usage is TRBJ1-2. TRBV7-5 is recorded as a pseudogene. CDR3 size: 11 residues. The CDR3 DNA reads as TGTGCCAGAAGCTCATTACTTGGCTACACCTTC. Protein: CARSSLLGYTF.

The chain couples TRBV11-3 to TRBJ2-7, with D tentatively TRBD2 (6 bases). This CDR3 is built from 14 residues. Germline-derived CDR1 and CDR2 are SGHNT and YENEEA. V shed 2 bases and J shed 5 bases, with 13 bases lying between them. CDR3 in DNA: TGTGCCAGCAGCTTAATCACTAGCTTAGACGAGCAGTACTTC. Its translation: CASSLITSLDEQYF.

The J gene is TRBJ1-6, the V gene TRBV18; 8 bases map to TRBD1. Germline lookup yields CDR1 KGHSH and CDR2 LQKENI. The CDR3 loop spans 15 amino acids. V gave up 3 bases and J gave up 6 bases; unmatched junction bases: 4. CDR3 protein: CASSPLDRANSPLHF. The CDR3 coding sequence is TGTGCCAGCTCACCCTTGGACAGGGCTAATTCACCCCTCCACTTT.

The chain links TRBV5-1 to TRBJ2-7; D is possibly TRBD1 (6 bases). Trimming stripped 4 bases from V and 3 bases from J, with 11 bases between. This CDR3 contains 13 residues. Germline V gene data show CDR1 as SGHRS and CDR2 as YFSETQ. The CDR3 sequence is CASSPKDSYEQYF. The CDR3, as DNA: TGCGCCAGCAGCCCTAAGGACAGCTACGAGCAGTACTTC.

The chain uses TRBV20-1 and TRBJ2-1, with D hard to call. The CDR3 has 10 amino acids. The germline gives CDR1 DFQATT, CDR2 SNEGSKA (reference sequence). Trimming left V 6 bases short and J 10 bases short, with 10 bases between. The CDR3 sequence is CSANVREQFF. CDR3 DNA sequence: TGCAGTGCCAACGTAAGGGAGCAGTTCTTC.

Notes on this clone: The junction departs from the called germline gene at one end, perhaps through a read error. The chain uses TRBV12-5 and TRBJ1-1, with a possible D match to TRBD1 (6 bases). CDR3 length: 13 residues. Germline loops: CDR1 LGHNT, CDR2 FRNRAP. The CDR3 bases are TGTGCTAGTGGTTTGGGGGACACCAGGAAGCTTGGATTT. Translation: CASGLGDTRKLGF.

The chain is built from TRBV5-1 and TRBJ1-2; maybe TRBD1 (5 bases). Germline CDR1 SGHRS, CDR2 YFSETQ. The CDR3 totals 14 residues. Trimming removed 0 bases from V and 8 bases from J, with 14 bases in between. CDR3 protein: CASSLVGREGGYTF. Here the CDR3 DNA reads TGCGCCAGCAGCTTGGTGGGCAGGGAGGGCGGCTACACCTTC.

V is TRBV6-5 and J is TRBJ1-6; D uncertain. Per germline, CDR1 MNHEY and CDR2 SVGAGI. The CDR3 sequence is 12 residues long. Trimming stripped 8 bases from V and 9 bases from J, with 11 bases between. The CDR3 coding sequence is TGTGCCAGCCTGCTAGGGAGTTCACCCCTCCACTTT. Its translation: CASLLGSSPLHF.

The CDR3 region has the DNA TGTGCCAGCAGCGCACCACCGAGGGACAGTGGAAACACCATATATTTT. As protein: CASSAPPRDSGNTIYF. V is TRBV9 and J is TRBJ1-3, with 7 bases matching TRBD1. CDR3 length equals 16 residues. CDR1 and CDR2 (germline): SGDLS, YYNGEE. V lost 3 bases to trimming and J lost 3 bases; unmatched junction nucleotides: 9.

V usage is TRBV11-2 and J usage is TRBJ1-3; D gene uncertain. Germline CDR1 SGHAT, CDR2 FQNNGV. The CDR3 consists of 15 residues. V was pared by 2 bases and J by 1 base, with 9 bases between. The CDR3 DNA is TGTGCCAGCAGCTTAACGGATGGATCTGGAAACACCATATATTTT. Translated, it gives CASSLTDGSGNTIYF.

This chain connects TRBV2 to TRBJ1-1, with a possible D match to TRBD1 (6 bases). Germline lookup yields CDR1 SNHLY and CDR2 FYNNEI. The CDR3 sequence is 13 residues long. With 8 bases removed from V and 3 bases from J, the gap between germline ends came to 13 bases. The CDR3 spells CASLIGGDTEAFF. The CDR3 DNA reads TGTGCCAGCCTCATCGGGGGCGACACTGAAGCTTTCTTT. The full variable domain, with the rest looked up from reference TRBV2 and TRBJ1-1, is EPEVTQTPSHQVTQMGQEVILRCVPISNHLYFYWYRQILGQKVEFLVSFYNNEISEKSEIFDDQFSVERPDGSNFTLKIRSTKLEDSAMYFCASLIGGDTEAFFGQGTRLTVV.

The genes are TRBV12-3 or TRBV12-4 and TRBJ1-2; D possibly corresponds to TRBD1 (5 bases). The CDR3 sequence is 13 residues long. The CDR3 loop is CATHAGIRLGYTF. The CDR3 DNA reads TGTGCAACACATGCAGGGATCCGTCTTGGCTACACCTTC.